This TCR beta chain was recorded in a study of Ad26.COV2.S vaccination and SARS-CoV-2 variants. Study background: Participants got Ad26.COV2.S intramuscularly, once or twice 56 days apart. General observations from the study: Vaccine recipients posted higher spike-specific TCR breadth than their placebo counterparts.

This CDR3 has 17 amino acids. The J segment lost 3 bases and the V segment lost 7 bases, leaving 11 bases of the junction unmatched. Germline CDR1 is MGHRA and CDR2 is YSYEKL. Libraries were prepared by immunoSEQ multiplex PCR; TCRdb keeps only in-frame clonotypes and omits some of them. The sample includes about 410,000 clones, roughly 90% of them seen just once. Indicated treatment: some 19 received Ad26.COV2.S at low or high dose, single or two shots; five or six received placebo; per-sample allocation not given. Day 63 after the first vaccine or placebo injection was the time point for sampling. In the case of this clone: As yet, its antigen is unknown.

The chain uses TRBV4-1 and TRBJ2-6, with 8 bases that match TRBD2. This sequence was found in a person aged 18 to 65 who received the Ad26.COV2.S COVID-19 vaccine or a placebo. Source: peripheral blood, taken in a trial of Ad26.COV2.S vaccine versus placebo. The CDR3 spells CASKPRAGGLGANVLTF. CDR3 coding DNA: TGCGCCAGCAAACCCCGGGCGGGGGGTCTTGGGGCCAACGTCCTGACTTTC.